The clone carrying this T cell receptor (beta chain) was picked up many times. What it recognizes is unknown. TCRdb passed the reads through MiXCR, listing each CDR3 protein once. The sample holds about 110,000 distinct CDR3 sequences, roughly a tenth seen once. The CDR3 has 15 residues. Germline values: CDR1 LNHDA, CDR2 SQIVND (reference sequence). Trimming left V 10 bases short and J 3 bases short, with 21 bases between. The data originate from a study of T cell repertoires in cytomegalovirus infection. General study findings and limits: In two of eight donors, the top clonotype was HLA-C-restricted CMV-specific. Cumulative frequency (of public TCR beta family members) identified carriers of CMV plus the relevant HLA.

Sequenced material: PBMCs, sequenced either directly or after in vitro stimulation (not recorded which). The origin of this receptor is a human donor in good health (CMV status not recorded). Some clones in this sample may be carry-over from other donors' samples. The chain joins TRBV19 to TRBJ1-2; no reliable D call. CDR3 nucleotide sequence: TGTGCCACCTCCGAGCCCAACCGCATTTACTATGGCTACACCTTC. Its translation: CATSEPNRIYYGYTF.